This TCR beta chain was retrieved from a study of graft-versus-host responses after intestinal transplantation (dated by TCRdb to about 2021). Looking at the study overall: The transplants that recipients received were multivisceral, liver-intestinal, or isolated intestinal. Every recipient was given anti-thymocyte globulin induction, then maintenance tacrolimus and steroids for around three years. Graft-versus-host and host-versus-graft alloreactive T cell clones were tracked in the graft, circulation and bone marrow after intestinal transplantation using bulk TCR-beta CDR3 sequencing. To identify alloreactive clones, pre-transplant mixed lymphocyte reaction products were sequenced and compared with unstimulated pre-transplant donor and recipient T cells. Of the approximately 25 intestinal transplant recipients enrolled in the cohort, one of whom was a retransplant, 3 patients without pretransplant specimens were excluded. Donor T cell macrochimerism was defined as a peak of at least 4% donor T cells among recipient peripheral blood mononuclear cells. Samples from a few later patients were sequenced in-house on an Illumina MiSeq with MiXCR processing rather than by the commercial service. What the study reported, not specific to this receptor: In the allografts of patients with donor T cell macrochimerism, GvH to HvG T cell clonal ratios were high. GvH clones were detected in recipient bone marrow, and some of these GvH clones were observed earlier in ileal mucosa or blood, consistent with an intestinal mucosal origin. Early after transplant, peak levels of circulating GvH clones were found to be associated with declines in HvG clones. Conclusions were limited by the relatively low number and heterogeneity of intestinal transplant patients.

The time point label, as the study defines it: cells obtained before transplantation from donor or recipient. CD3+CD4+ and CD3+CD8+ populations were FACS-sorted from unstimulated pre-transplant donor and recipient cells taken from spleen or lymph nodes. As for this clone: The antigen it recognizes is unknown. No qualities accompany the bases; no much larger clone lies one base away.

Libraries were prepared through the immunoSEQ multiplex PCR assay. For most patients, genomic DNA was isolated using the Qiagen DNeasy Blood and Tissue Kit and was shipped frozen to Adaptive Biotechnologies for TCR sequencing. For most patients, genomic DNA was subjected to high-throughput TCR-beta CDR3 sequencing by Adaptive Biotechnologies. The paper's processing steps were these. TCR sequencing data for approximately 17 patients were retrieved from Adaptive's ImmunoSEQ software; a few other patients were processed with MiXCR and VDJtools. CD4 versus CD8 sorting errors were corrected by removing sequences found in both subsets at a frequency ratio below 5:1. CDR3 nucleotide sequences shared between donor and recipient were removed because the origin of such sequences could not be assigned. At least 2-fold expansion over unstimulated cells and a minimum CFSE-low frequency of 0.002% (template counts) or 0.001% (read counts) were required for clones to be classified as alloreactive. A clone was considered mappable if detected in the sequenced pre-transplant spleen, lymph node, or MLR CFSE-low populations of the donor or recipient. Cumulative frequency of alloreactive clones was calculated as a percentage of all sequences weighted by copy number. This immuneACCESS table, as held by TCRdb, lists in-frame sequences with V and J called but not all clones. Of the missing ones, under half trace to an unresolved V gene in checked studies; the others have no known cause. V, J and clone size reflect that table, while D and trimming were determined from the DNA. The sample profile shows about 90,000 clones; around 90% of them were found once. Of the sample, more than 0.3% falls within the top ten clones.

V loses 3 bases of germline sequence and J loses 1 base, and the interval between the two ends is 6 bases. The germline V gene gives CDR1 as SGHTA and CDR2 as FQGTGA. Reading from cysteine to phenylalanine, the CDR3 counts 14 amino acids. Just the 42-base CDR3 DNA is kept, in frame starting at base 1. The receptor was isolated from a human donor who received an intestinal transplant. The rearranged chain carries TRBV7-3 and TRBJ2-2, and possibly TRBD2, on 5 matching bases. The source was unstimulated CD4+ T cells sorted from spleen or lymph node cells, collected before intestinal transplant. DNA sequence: TGTGCCAGCAGCTTCGGGGTGAACACCGGGGAGCTGTTTTTT. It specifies CASSFGVNTGELFF.